This TCR beta chain appears in the sequencing data of a study of blood T cell repertoires in COVID-19 (dated by TCRdb to between 2020 and 2021). As for the study more broadly: Samples from collaborators originated in the United States, Italy and Spain and spanned both the acute and convalescent phases of COVID-19. A freely available public database, intended as a resource for researchers studying the immune response to SARS-CoV-2, is where the repertoires were released. The prospective study material was composed of cDNA or gDNA derived from T cells, B-cell-depleted T cells, or PBMCs. Where HLA class I and class II types were available, the types were taken from metadata supplied by the sample provider, not from assay-based typing. Subjects who had been exposed to COVID-19, were actively infected with it, or had recovered from it provided the deeply sampled blood TCRbeta repertoires that made up the dataset. Samples were obtained from the ongoing ImmuneRACE study (first 160 participants) and from about 1,300 subjects provided by 6 global collaborators. A de-identified subject ID, COVID-19 status, age in years and sex were almost always included in the sample metadata.

Trimming takes 2 bases off V and 0 bases off J; junction bases not matched to a gene: 0. The CDR3 spans 14 residues, from the cysteine through the phenylalanine. The kept DNA is CDR3 alone, 42 bases in frame from the first base. The germline V gene gives CDR1 as MGHRA and CDR2 as YSYEKL. One collaborating source in Seattle enrolled patients while the patients were actively infected and followed the patients over time throughout the course of disease. Whole blood was collected in K2EDTA tubes by collaborating institutions according to the institutions' own protocols. For TCRbeta analysis, collaborators shipped samples in one of three forms: frozen whole blood, isolated PBMCs, or DNA extracted from either of those sample types. Overall study outcomes, separate from this receptor: The amount of clinical and demographic metadata varied by source and participant and was provided uncurated.

On this clone itself: The specificity of this receptor is unknown. There are no base qualities to consult, and no much larger clone falls within one base.

TCRbeta CDR3 regions were amplified from genomic DNA using the immunoSEQ Assay, a bias-controlled multiplex PCR. As for the original processing: Nucleated cell counts per sample were estimated from amplification of reference gene primers within the assay. To quantify the absolute abundance of each unique TCRbeta CDR3 rearrangement, sequence reads were collapsed and filtered. For each sample, productive Simpson clonality was calculated by taking the square root of Simpson's diversity index across productive rearrangements. TCRdb took this table from immuneACCESS and kept in-frame rearrangements with V and J called. Such tables lack part of the clones; where checked against another copy, unresolved V genes explain under half of the gap, and the rest is unexplained. V and J calls and clone size are those listed in that table; D and trimming were worked out from the DNA. Within this sample are approximately 460,000 clones, with roughly 87% of them counted one time only. The top ten clonotypes cover over 0.7% of the sample.

The receptor was derived from a man younger than 35 with COVID-19, enrolled during active disease. Sequencing was done on a sample of peripheral blood. Recombination linked TRBV4-1 to TRBJ1-2; 7 central bases correspond to TRBD1. The CDR3 reads as follows: CASSQQGANYGYTF. The DNA sequence follows: TGCGCCAGCAGCCAACAGGGGGCTAACTATGGCTACACCTTC.